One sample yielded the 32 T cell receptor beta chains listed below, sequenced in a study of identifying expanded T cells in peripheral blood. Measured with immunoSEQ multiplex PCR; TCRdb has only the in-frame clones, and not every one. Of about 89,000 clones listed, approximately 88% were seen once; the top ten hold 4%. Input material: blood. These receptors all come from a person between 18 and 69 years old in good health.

The CDR3, as DNA: TGTGCCAGTAGTAATATTTACCGGATACCGTACGAGCAGTACTTC. This gives the protein CASSNIYRIPYEQYF. The chain has TRBV19 and TRBJ2-7; D remains ambiguous. Germline assignment: CDR1 LNHDA and CDR2 SQIVND (reference sequence). This CDR3 is built from 15 residues. The germline V and J ends were trimmed by 4 bases and 4 bases, with 17 bases remaining between them.

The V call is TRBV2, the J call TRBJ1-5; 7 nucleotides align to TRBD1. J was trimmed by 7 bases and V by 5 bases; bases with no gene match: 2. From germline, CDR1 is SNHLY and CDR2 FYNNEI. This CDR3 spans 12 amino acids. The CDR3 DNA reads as TGTGCCAGCAGTCGACAGGGACAGCCCCAGCATTTT. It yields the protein CASSRQGQPQHF.

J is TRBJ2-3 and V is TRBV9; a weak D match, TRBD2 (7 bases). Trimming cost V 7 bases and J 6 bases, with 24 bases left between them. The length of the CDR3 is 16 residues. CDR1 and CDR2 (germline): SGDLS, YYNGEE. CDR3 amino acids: CASSRRGDAGADTQYF. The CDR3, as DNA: TGTGCCAGCTCCCGTCGGGGAGATGCGGGGGCGGATACGCAGTATTTT. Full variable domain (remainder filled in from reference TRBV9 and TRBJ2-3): DSGVTQTPKHLITATGQRVTLRCSPRSGDLSVYWYQQSLDQGLQFLIQYYNGEERAKGNILERFSAQQFPDLHSELNLSSLELGDSALYFCASSRRGDAGADTQYFGPGTRLTVL.

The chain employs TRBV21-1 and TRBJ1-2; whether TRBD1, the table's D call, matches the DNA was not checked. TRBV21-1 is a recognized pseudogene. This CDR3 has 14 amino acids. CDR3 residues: CASSKEGANYGYTF. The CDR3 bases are TGTGCCAGCAGCAAAGAGGGGGCTAACTATGGCTACACCTTC.

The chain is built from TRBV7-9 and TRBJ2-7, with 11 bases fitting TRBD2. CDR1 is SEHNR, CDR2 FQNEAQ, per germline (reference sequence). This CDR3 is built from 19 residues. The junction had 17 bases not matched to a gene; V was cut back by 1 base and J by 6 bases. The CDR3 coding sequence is TGTGCCAGCAGCTTAGACCTCCTCAGGGGATCTAGCGGGAGGTCCGAGCAGTACTTC. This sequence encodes CASSLDLLRGSSGRSEQYF.

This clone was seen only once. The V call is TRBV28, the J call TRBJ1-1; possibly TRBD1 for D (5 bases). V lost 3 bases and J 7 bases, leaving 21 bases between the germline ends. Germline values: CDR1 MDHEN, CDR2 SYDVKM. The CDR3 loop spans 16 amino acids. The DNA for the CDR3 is TGTGCCAGCAGTTTCTATGTGGCGGCCAGGGAGGATGAAGCTTTCTTT. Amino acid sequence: CASSFYVAAREDEAFF.

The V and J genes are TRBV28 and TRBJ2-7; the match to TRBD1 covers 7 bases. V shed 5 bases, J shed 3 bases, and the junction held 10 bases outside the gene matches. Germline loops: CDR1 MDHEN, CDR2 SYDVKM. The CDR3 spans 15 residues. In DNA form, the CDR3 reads TGTGCCAGCAGTACACTTACAGGGGCCGGCTACGAGCAGTACTTC. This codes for CASSTLTGAGYEQYF.

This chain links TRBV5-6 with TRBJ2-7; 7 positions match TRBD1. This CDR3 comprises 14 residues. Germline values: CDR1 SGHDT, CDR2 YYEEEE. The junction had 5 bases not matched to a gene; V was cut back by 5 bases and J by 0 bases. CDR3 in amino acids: CASRRQGVSYEQYF. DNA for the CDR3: TGTGCCAGCAGGCGGCAGGGGGTCTCCTACGAGCAGTACTTC.

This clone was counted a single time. CDR3 in amino acids: CASSEWDRVDGYTF. For the CDR3, the DNA is TGTGCCAGCAGTGAATGGGACAGGGTGGATGGCTACACCTTC. V gene TRBV2 combines with J gene TRBJ1-2; 9 nucleotides match TRBD1. Germline V lookup: CDR1 SNHLY, CDR2 FYNNEI. There are 14 residues in the CDR3. V was pared by 2 bases and J by 6 bases, with 4 bases of the junction left unmatched.

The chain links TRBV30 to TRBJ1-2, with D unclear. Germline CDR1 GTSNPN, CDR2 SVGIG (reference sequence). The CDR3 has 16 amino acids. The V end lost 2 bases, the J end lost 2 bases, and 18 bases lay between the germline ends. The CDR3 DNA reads TGTGCCTGGAGTAGTGGGTCCGGAAATTTAAACTATGGCTACACCTTC. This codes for CAWSSGSGNLNYGYTF.

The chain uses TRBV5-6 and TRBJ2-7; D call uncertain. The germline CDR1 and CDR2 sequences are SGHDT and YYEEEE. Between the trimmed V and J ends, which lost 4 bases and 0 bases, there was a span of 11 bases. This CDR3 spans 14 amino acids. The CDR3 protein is CASSPSPASYEQYF. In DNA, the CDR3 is TGTGCCAGCAGCCCATCGCCCGCCTCCTACGAGCAGTACTTC. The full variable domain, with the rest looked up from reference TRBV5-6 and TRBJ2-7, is DAGVTQSPTHLIKTRGQQVTLRCSPKSGHDTVSWYQQALGQGPQFIFQYYEEEERQRGNFPDRFSGHQFPNYSSELNVNALLLGDSALYLCASSPSPASYEQYFGPGTRLTVT.

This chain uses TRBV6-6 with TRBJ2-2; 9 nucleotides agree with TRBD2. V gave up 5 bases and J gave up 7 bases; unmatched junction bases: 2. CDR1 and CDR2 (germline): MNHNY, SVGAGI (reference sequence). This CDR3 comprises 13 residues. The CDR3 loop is CASSMREGGELFF. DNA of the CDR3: TGTGCCAGCAGTATGCGGGAGGGCGGGGAGCTGTTTTTT.

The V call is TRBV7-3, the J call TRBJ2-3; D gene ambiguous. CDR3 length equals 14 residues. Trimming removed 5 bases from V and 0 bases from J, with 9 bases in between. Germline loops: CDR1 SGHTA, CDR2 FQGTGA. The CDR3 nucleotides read TGTGCCAGCAGCCGGAGTCGGAGCACAGATACGCAGTATTTT. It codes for CASSRSRSTDTQYF.

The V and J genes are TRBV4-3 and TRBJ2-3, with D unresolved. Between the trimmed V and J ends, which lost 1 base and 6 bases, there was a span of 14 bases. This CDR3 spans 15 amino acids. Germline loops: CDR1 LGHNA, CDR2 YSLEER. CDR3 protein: CASSQGMGSSDTQYF. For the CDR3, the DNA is TGCGCCAGCAGCCAAGGGATGGGAAGCTCGGATACGCAGTATTTT.

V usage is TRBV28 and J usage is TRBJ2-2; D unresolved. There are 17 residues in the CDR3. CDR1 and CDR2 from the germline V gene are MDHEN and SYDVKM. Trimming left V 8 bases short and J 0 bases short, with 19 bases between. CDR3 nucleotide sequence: TGTGCCAGCGACACCTGGGCTAGACAAGCGAACACCGGGGAGCTGTTTTTT. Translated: CASDTWARQANTGELFF.

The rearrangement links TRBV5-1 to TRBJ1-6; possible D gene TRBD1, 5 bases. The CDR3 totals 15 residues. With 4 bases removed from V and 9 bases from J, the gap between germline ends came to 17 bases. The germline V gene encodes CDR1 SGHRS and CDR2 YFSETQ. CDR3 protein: CASSRSGQGGSPLHF. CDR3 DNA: TGCGCCAGCAGCCGCTCAGGGCAGGGCGGTTCACCCCTCCACTTT.

The CDR3 nucleotides read TGTGCCTGGAGTGAGTGGGCAGGGGATTTAGGACTAGCTGTTTACGGCACAGATACGCAGTATTTT. The encoded protein is CAWSEWAGDLGLAVYGTDTQYF. This sequence joins TRBV30 and TRBJ2-3, with 8 bases fitting TRBD2. Germline V gene data show CDR1 as GTSNPN and CDR2 as SVGIG (reference sequence). Germline trimming cut 1 base from V and 1 base from J; bases unmatched to any gene: 25. The CDR3 contains 22 residues. Filled out from reference TRBV30 and TRBJ2-3, the complete variable domain reads SQTIHQWPATLVQPVGSPLSLECTVEGTSNPNLYWYRQAAGRGLQLLFYSVGIGQISSEVPQNLSASRPQDRQFILSSKKLLLSDSGFYLCAWSEWAGDLGLAVYGTDTQYFGPGTRLTVL.

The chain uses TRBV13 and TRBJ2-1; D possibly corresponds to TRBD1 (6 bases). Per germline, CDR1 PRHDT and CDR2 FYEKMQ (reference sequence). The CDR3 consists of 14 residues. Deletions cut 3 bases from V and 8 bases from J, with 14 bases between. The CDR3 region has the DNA TGTGCCAGCAGCTTGCCTGGGACAAAGGATGAGCAGTTCTTC. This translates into CASSLPGTKDEQFF.

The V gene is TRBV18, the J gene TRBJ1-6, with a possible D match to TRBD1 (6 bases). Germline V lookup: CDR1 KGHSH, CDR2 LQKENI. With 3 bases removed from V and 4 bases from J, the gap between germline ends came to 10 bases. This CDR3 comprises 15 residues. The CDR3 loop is CASSPQDSYNSPLHF. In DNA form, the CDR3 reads TGTGCCAGCTCACCTCAGGACAGTTATAATTCACCCCTCCACTTT.

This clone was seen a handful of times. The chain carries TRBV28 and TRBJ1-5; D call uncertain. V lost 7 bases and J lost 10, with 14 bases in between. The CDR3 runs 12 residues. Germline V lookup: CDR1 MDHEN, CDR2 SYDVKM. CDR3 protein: CASTLGLLPQHF. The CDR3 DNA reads TGTGCCAGCACCCTAGGTCTTCTTCCCCAGCATTTT.

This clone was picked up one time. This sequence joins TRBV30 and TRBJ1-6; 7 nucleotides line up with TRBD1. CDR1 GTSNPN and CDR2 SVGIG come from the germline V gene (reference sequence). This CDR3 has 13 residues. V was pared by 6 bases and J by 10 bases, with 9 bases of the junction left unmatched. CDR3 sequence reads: CACLGQFGSPLHF. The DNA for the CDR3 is TGTGCCTGTCTGGGACAGTTTGGATCACCCCTCCACTTT.

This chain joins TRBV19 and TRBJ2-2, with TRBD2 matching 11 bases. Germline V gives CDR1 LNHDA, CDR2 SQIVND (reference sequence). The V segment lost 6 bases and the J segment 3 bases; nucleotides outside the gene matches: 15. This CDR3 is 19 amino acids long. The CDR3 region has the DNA TGTGCCAGTAGGGCTTGGTTACTAGCGGGAGCAGGCGACACCGGGGAGCTGTTTTTT. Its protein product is CASRAWLLAGAGDTGELFF.

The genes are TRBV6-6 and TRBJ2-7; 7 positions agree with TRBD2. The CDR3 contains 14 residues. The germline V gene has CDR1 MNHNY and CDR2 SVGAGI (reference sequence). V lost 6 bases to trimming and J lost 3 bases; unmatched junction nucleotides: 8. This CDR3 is CASSRATGGYEQYF. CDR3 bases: TGTGCCAGCAGCCGGGCCACGGGGGGCTACGAGCAGTACTTC.

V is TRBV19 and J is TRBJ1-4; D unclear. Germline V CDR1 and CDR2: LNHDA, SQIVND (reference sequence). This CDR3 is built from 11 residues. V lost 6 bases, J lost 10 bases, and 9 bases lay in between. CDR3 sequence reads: CASRTGGKLFF. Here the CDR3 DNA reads TGTGCCAGTAGAACGGGCGGAAAACTGTTTTTT. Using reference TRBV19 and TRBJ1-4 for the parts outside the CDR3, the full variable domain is DGGITQSPKYLFRKEGQNVTLSCEQNLNHDAMYWYRQDPGQGLRLIYYSQIVNDFQKGDIAEGYSVSREKKESFPLTVTSAQKNPTAFYLCASRTGGKLFFGSGTQLSVL.

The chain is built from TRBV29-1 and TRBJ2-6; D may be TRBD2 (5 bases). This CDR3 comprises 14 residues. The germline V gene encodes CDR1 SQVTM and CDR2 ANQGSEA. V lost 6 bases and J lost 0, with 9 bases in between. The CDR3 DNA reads TGCAGCGTGTCGAGGGACTCTGGGGCCAACGTCCTGACTTTC. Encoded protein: CSVSRDSGANVLTF.

DNA for the CDR3: TGTGCCAGCAGCTCCGGGACAGACTACGAGCAGTACTTC. Encoded protein: CASSSGTDYEQYF. V and J are TRBV7-9 and TRBJ2-7; TRBD1 matches at 7 bases. Germline CDR1 SEHNR, CDR2 FQNEAQ (reference sequence). CDR3 size: 13 residues. The V gene end was trimmed by 4 bases and the J gene end by 3 bases; junction bases not matched to a gene: 3.

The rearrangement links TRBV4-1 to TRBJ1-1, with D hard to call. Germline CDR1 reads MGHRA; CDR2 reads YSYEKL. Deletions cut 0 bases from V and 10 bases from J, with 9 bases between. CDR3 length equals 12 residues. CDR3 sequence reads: CASSQDGEIAFF. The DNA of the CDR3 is TGCGCCAGCAGCCAAGATGGGGAGATAGCTTTCTTT.

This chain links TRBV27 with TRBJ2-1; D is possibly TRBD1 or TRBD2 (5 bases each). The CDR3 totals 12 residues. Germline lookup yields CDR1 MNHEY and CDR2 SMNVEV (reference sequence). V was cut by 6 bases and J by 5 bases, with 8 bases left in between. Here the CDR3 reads CASRRGDNEQFF. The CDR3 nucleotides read TGTGCCAGCAGACGAGGGGACAATGAGCAGTTCTTC.

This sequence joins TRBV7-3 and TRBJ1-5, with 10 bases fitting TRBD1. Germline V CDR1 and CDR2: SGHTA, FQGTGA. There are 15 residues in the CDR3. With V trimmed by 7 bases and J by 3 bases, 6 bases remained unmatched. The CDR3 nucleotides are TGTGCCAGCACCCGACAGGGGGCCCCCAATCAGCCCCAGCATTTT. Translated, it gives CASTRQGAPNQPQHF. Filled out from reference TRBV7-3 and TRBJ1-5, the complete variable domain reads GAGVSQTPSNKVTEKGKYVELRCDPISGHTALYWYRQSLGQGPEFLIYFQGTGAADDSGLPNDRFFAVRPEGSVSTLKIQRTERGDSAVYLCASTRQGAPNQPQHFGDGTRLSIL.

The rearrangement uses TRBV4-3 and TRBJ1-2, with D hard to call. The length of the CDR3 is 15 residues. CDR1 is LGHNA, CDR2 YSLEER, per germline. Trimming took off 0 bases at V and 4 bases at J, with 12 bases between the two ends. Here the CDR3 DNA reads TGCGCCAGCAGCCAAGATCCATACGGTTCCTATGGCTACACCTTC. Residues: CASSQDPYGSYGYTF.

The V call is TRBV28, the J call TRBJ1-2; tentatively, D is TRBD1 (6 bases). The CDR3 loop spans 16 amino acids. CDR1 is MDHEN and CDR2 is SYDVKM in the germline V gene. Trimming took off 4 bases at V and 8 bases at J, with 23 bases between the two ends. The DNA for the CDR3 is TGTGCCAGCAGTTCGCTTCTTGTTAGGGGGTTTGTGGGCTACACCTTC. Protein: CASSSLLVRGFVGYTF.

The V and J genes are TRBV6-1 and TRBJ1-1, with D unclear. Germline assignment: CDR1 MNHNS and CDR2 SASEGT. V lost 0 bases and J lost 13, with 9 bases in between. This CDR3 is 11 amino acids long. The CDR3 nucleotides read TGTGCCAGCAGTGAAGCGACTGCGCTTTTCTTT. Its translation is CASSEATALFF.